This entry lists 22 T cell receptor beta chains sequenced from one sample in a study of OX40 agonist ivuxolimab in advanced cancers. The repertoire was sequenced with immunoSEQ multiplex PCR; TCRdb's copy has only in-frame clones and lacks some. The data show approximately 70,000 clones, 65% to 85% seen once. Sequenced here: CD4+ or CD8+ T cells sorted from blood, sampled in a trial of the OX40 agonist ivuxolimab. The receptors derive from an adult with an advanced solid tumor such as melanoma, head and neck, liver or kidney cancer.

This clone was seen a few times. This chain uses TRBV15 with TRBJ1-3; D remains unclear. Germline lookup yields CDR1 LNHNV and CDR2 YYDKDF (reference sequence). The ends were cut back, 0 bases at V and 7 bases at J, with 13 bases in the middle. CDR3 length equals 15 residues. The CDR3 reads CATSRDRTASNTIYF. The CDR3 DNA is TGTGCCACCAGCAGAGACAGAACCGCTTCCAACACCATATATTTT.

The chain carries TRBV2 and TRBJ1-5, with a weak D call TRBD1 (6 bases). Germline V gene lookup returns CDR1 SNHLY and CDR2 FYNNEI. Trimming pared 2 bases from V and 4 bases from J, leaving 12 bases between. The CDR3 runs 15 residues. The CDR3 DNA sequence: TGTGCCAGCAGTGAAAACAGGGCCACTAATCAGCCCCAGCATTTT. Its protein product is CASSENRATNQPQHF.

The V gene is TRBV6-5, the J gene TRBJ1-1; TRBD1 is a possible D gene (5 bases). The germline gives CDR1 MNHEY, CDR2 SVGAGI. V shed 4 bases and J shed 1 base, with 10 bases lying between them. The CDR3 is 14 amino acids. In nucleotides, the CDR3 is TGTGCCAGCAGTTGGGACGCACGGAACACTGAAGCTTTCTTT. This translates into CASSWDARNTEAFF.

The J gene is TRBJ2-7, the V gene TRBV5-6; D remains ambiguous. Germline V gives CDR1 SGHDT, CDR2 YYEEEE. Trimming pared 1 base from V and 2 bases from J, leaving 10 bases between. CDR3 length equals 14 residues. The CDR3 loop reads CASSLLLATYEQYF. CDR3 DNA sequence: TGTGCCAGCAGCTTGTTATTAGCCACCTACGAGCAGTACTTC.

The genes are TRBV6-6 and TRBJ1-3; D remains ambiguous. With 0 bases removed from V and 4 bases from J, the gap between germline ends came to 7 bases. CDR1 is MNHNY and CDR2 is SVGAGI in the germline V gene (reference sequence). The CDR3 contains 14 residues. CDR3: CASSYSFAGNTIYF. The CDR3 nucleotides are TGTGCCAGCAGTTACTCGTTCGCGGGAAACACCATATATTTT.

V gene TRBV5-6 combines with J gene TRBJ1-2; D is perhaps TRBD1 (5 bases). This CDR3 is built from 11 residues. CDR1 and CDR2 (germline): SGHDT, YYEEEE. Deletions cut 3 bases from V and 9 bases from J, with 9 bases between. CDR3 nucleotides: TGTGCCAGCAGCTCGACAGTTCGCTACACCTTC. This codes for CASSSTVRYTF.

The J gene is TRBJ1-1, the V gene TRBV6-5; D not resolved. This CDR3 has 12 amino acids. Deletions cut 8 bases from V and 1 base from J, with 8 bases between. Germline V lookup: CDR1 MNHEY, CDR2 SVGAGI. CDR3 loop: CASSEANTEAFF. The CDR3 DNA follows: TGTGCCAGCTCCGAGGCGAACACTGAAGCTTTCTTT.

The rearrangement links TRBV11-3 to TRBJ1-1, with TRBD1 as a possible D gene (6 bases). Germline assignment: CDR1 SGHNT and CDR2 YENEEA. Trimming took 5 bases from V and 1 from J, leaving 14 bases between them. The CDR3 has 15 residues. The chain's CDR3 is CASSPQGQTNTEAFF. CDR3 in DNA: TGTGCCAGCAGCCCGCAAGGACAGACGAACACTGAAGCTTTCTTT.

The chain carries TRBV6-1 and TRBJ2-5; no clear D. Germline CDR1 MNHNS, CDR2 SASEGT. Trimming left V 2 bases short and J 7 bases short, with 11 bases between. The CDR3 consists of 13 residues. The CDR3: CASSESLLGTQYF. The CDR3 DNA reads TGTGCCAGCAGTGAATCACTCCTGGGGACCCAGTACTTC.

The chain has TRBV19 and TRBJ1-6; D not resolved. Germline CDR1 reads LNHDA; CDR2 reads SQIVND (reference sequence). V lost 7 bases to trimming and J lost 7 bases, with 11 bases between them. The CDR3 totals 13 residues. The CDR3 sequence is CASKQDGNSPLHF. CDR3 sequence (DNA): TGTGCCAGTAAGCAGGACGGAAATTCACCCCTCCACTTT.

This chain uses TRBV5-1 with TRBJ2-3; TRBD2 aligns across 7 bases. The trim removed 7 bases at V and 0 bases at J, leaving 8 bases unmatched. The V gene's germline CDR1 is SGHRS and CDR2 YFSETQ. The CDR3 totals 15 residues. Written as DNA, the CDR3 is TGCGCCAGCCGTCCGGGGGGACCAAGCACAGATACGCAGTATTTT. Its protein is CASRPGGPSTDTQYF.

The chain combines TRBV7-2 with TRBJ2-7, with 10 bases that match TRBD2. CDR1 is SGHTA and CDR2 is FQGNSA in the germline V gene. Trimming at V came to 2 bases and at J to 4 bases, leaving 14 bases not matched to a gene. CDR3 length equals 18 residues. CDR3 in DNA: TGTGCCAGCAGCTTATACCCGCCCGCTAGCGGGGGAAATTACGAGCAGTACTTC. Its protein is CASSLYPPASGGNYEQYF. Looking up the rest from reference TRBV7-2 and TRBJ2-7 gives the full variable domain: GAGVSQSPSNKVTEKGKDVELRCDPISGHTALYWYRQSLGQGLEFLIYFQGNSAPDKSGLPSDRFSAERTGGSVSTLTIQRTQQEDSAVYLCASSLYPPASGGNYEQYFGPGTRLTVT.

The rearrangement links TRBV5-8 to TRBJ2-1, with 10 nucleotides matching TRBD2. The CDR3 runs 19 residues. From germline, CDR1 is SGHTS and CDR2 YDEGEE. Unmatched junction bases numbered 16, after V lost 7 bases and J lost 0 bases. The CDR3 reads CASPNSGGSRYSSYNEQFF. CDR3 DNA sequence: TGTGCCAGCCCGAATAGCGGGGGGTCCCGATATAGCTCCTACAATGAGCAGTTCTTC.

The chain recombines TRBV14 with TRBJ1-4, with D unclear. The germline V and J ends were trimmed by 0 bases and 7 bases, with 21 bases remaining between them. Germline lookup yields CDR1 SGHDN and CDR2 FVKESK. The CDR3 is made up of 18 amino acids. The CDR3 coding sequence is TGTGCCAGCAGCCAAGAGGAACAGTGGGGATCTAGGTTTGAAAAACTGTTTTTT. Translated, it gives CASSQEEQWGSRFEKLFF.

The genes are TRBV27 and TRBJ2-6, with no clear D. Germline V gene lookup returns CDR1 MNHEY and CDR2 SMNVEV (reference sequence). This CDR3 contains 14 residues. The ends were cut back, 4 bases at V and 4 bases at J, with 8 bases in the middle. The CDR3 reads CASSSLPGANVLTF. The CDR3 DNA reads as TGTGCCAGCAGTTCCCTCCCCGGGGCCAACGTCCTGACTTTC.

V usage is TRBV28 and J usage is TRBJ1-4; D not certain. The CDR3 sequence is 12 residues long. Germline V CDR1 and CDR2: MDHEN, SYDVKM. V gave up 4 bases and J gave up 4 bases, with 4 bases separating them. CDR3 region: CASSSFNEKLFF. CDR3 in DNA: TGTGCCAGCAGTTCGTTTAATGAAAAACTGTTTTTT. Supplemented by reference TRBV28 and TRBJ1-4, the full variable domain reads DVKVTQSSRYLVKRTGEKVFLECVQDMDHENMFWYRQDPGLGLRLIYFSYDVKMKEKGDIPEGYSVSREKKERFSLILESASTNQTSMYLCASSSFNEKLFFGSGTQLSVL.

This clone was counted only a few times. The genes are TRBV7-9 and TRBJ1-1; TRBD1 agrees at 8 bases. Germline lookup yields CDR1 SEHNR and CDR2 FQNEAQ (reference sequence). This CDR3 contains 13 residues. With V trimmed by 5 bases and J by 5 bases, 4 bases remained unmatched. DNA for the CDR3: TGTGCCAGCAGCCGGCGGACAGGGACTGAAGCTTTCTTT. Its translation: CASSRRTGTEAFF.

V usage is TRBV27 and J usage is TRBJ2-7, with TRBD2 matching over 7 bases. Losses at the gene ends were 5 bases for V and 0 bases for J; bases not matched to a gene: 1. The CDR3 runs 13 residues. The germline V gene encodes CDR1 MNHEY and CDR2 SMNVEV (reference sequence). In nucleotides, the CDR3 is TGTGCCAGCAGTAGCGGGGACTCCTACGAGCAGTACTTC. Translation: CASSSGDSYEQYF.

This sequence joins TRBV5-1 and TRBJ1-3; D ambiguous. The germline gives CDR1 SGHRS, CDR2 YFSETQ. CDR3 length: 15 amino acids. V was shortened by 0 bases and J by 0 bases, with 7 bases between the two germline ends. CDR3 protein: CASSLDRSSGNTIYF. CDR3 DNA sequence: TGCGCCAGCAGCTTGGACCGGAGCTCTGGAAACACCATATATTTT.

For the CDR3, the DNA is TGTGCCAGCAGCAGGACAGGGGGCCTCTACGAGCAGTACTTC. This gives the protein CASSRTGGLYEQYF. The V call is TRBV4-2, the J call TRBJ2-7; 11 positions agree with TRBD1. The germline gives CDR1 LGHNA, CDR2 YNFKEQ. J lost 3 bases, V lost 5 bases, and 3 bases had no gene match. This CDR3 comprises 14 residues.

The chain combines TRBV18 with TRBJ1-1; D ambiguous. CDR1 is KGHSH and CDR2 is LQKENI in the germline V gene. The CDR3 is made up of 14 amino acids. Trimming left V 1 base short and J 2 bases short, with 8 bases between. In DNA form, the CDR3 reads TGTGCCAGCTCACCACAGGAAGGCAACACTGAAGCTTTCTTT. This codes for CASSPQEGNTEAFF.

This chain uses TRBV5-4 with TRBJ2-3; a possible D gene is TRBD1 (6 bases). Trimming removed 4 bases at V and 4 bases at J, with 10 bases between. The germline gives CDR1 SGHNT, CDR2 YYREEE (reference sequence). This CDR3 has 13 amino acids. CDR3 residues: CASSPGHADTQYF. CDR3 nucleotide sequence: TGTGCCAGCAGCCCGGGACACGCAGATACGCAGTATTTT. Variable domain in full (rest from reference TRBV5-4 and TRBJ2-3): ETGVTQSPTHLIKTRGQQVTLRCSSQSGHNTVSWYQQALGQGPQFIFQYYREEENGRGNFPPRFSGLQFPNYSSELNVNALELDDSALYLCASSPGHADTQYFGPGTRLTVL.